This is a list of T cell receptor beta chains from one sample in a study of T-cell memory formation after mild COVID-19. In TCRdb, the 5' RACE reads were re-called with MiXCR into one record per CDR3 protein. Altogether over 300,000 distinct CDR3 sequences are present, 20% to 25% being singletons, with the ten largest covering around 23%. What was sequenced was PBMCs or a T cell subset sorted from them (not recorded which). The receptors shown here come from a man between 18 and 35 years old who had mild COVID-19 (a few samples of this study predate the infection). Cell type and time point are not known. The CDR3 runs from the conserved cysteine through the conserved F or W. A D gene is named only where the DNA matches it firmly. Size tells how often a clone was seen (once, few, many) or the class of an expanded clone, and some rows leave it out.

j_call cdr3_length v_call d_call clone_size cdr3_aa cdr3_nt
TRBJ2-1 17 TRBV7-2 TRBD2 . CASSLALLSGGENEQFF TGTGCCAGCAGCTTAGCCCTCCTTAGCGGGGGCGAGAATGAGCAGTTCTTC
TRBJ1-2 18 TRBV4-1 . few CASSQEEGRAGRDYGYTF TGCGCCAGCAGCCAAGAAGAAGGCAGGGCGGGCAGGGACTATGGCTACACCTTC
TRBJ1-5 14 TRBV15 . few CATSRALSNQPQHF TGTGCCACCAGCAGAGCTTTAAGCAATCAGCCCCAGCATTTT
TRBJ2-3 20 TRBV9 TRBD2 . CASSVAFGLAGGHGTDTQYF TGTGCCAGCAGCGTAGCCTTCGGGCTAGCGGGGGGCCACGGGACAGATACGCAGTATTTT
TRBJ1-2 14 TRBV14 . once CASSQVDRFYSYTF TGTGCCAGCAGCCAAGTGGACAGATTCTATAGCTACACCTTC
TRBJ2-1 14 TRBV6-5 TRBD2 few CASSKGLGENEQFF TGTGCCAGCAGTAAGGGACTAGGCGAAAATGAGCAGTTCTTC
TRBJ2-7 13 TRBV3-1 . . CASSQLGSYEQYF TGTGCCAGCAGCCAATTGGGTTCCTACGAGCAGTACTTC
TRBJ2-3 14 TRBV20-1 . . CSASRGGRTDTQYF TGCAGTGCTAGTAGGGGGGGGCGCACAGATACGCAGTATTTT
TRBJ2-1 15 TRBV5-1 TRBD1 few CASTPWTGSANEQFF TGCGCCAGCACACCCTGGACAGGGTCGGCCAATGAGCAGTTCTTC
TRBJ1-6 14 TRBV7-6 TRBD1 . CASSKTGTNSPLHF TGTGCCAGCAGCAAGACAGGGACTAATTCACCCCTCCACTTT
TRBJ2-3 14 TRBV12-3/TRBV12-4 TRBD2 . CASGYSGKSDTQYF TGTGCCAGCGGTTATAGCGGGAAGTCAGATACGCAGTATTTT
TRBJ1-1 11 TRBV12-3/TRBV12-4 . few CASSLTGMAFF TGTGCCAGCAGTTTAACGGGAATGGCTTTCTTT
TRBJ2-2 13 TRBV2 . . CASAKEHTGELFF TGTGCCAGCGCCAAAGAACACACCGGGGAGCTGTTTTTT
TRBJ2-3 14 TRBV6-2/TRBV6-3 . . CASTTPINPDTQYF TGTGCCAGCACGACCCCAATCAATCCAGATACGCAGTATTTT
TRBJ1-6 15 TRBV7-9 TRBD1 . CASRTGTGDNSPLHF TGTGCCAGCAGGACCGGGACAGGGGATAATTCACCCCTCCACTTT